The present T cell receptor beta chain was sequenced within a study of response to subunit inactivated influenza vaccine (dated by TCRdb to the late 2010s). A note on the overall study: Deep quantitative T cell receptor repertoire profiling was used in the study to track responses to a trivalent subunit inactivated influenza vaccine.

This clonotype was recorded many times. Its antigen specificity is not known. No base quality information exists; no much larger clone differs at one position. The paper as a whole reports these results and caveats: The authors proposed that each seasonal influenza vaccination may bring in only a limited number of new T cells.

CDR1 and CDR2 are drawn from the germline V gene: SGHRS, YFSETQ. The cysteine opens and the phenylalanine closes a CDR3 of 15 amino acids. The only DNA kept is the CDR3, 45 bases in frame from the first base. V lost 4 bases and J lost 0 bases; the stretch between them is 14 bases long. Libraries were prepared through RT-PCR. Sequencer: Illumina HiSeq 2500. The public reads were reanalyzed by TCRdb: fastp trimming at Q25, MiXCR alignment, in-frame beta chains only. Merged by CDR3 protein, the rows form single entries marked with the most common genes and DNA. This sample gives 450,000 to 600,000 distinct CDR3 sequences in total; 6% to 9% of them show up just once. In total, the top ten clones hold 13% of the sample.

The specimen was PBMCs from blood, collected around 25 months after vaccination. The source is a man between 45 and 75 years old who received an inactivated influenza vaccine. Donor details come from another sample of the same person, matched by shared clones. The chain uses TRBV5-1 and TRBJ2-7; matching of 6 bases hints at TRBD2 as the D gene. Here is the DNA: TGCGCCAGCAGCAAGGGACCCGGGGGCTCCTACGAGCAGTACTTC. It translates as CASSKGPGGSYEQYF.